The clone carrying this TCR beta chain has only a few counts. This entry belongs to a study of blood T cell repertoires in COVID-19. Produced via immunoSEQ multiplex PCR; TCRdb's table is partial and in-frame only. The sample comprises about 190,000 clones, under 85% of which are singletons, and roughly 6.1% rests with the top ten. Germline V gives CDR1 GTSNPN, CDR2 SVGIG (reference sequence). The CDR3 consists of 13 residues. Trimming took 0 bases from V and 5 from J, leaving 8 bases between them. The source is a middle-aged woman with acute or convalescent COVID-19. Material: peripheral blood. The chain employs TRBV30 and TRBJ1-5; D is unresolved. The DNA for the CDR3 is TGTGCCTGGAGTGTACGGGGTCATCAGCCCCAGCATTTT. It yields the protein CAWSVRGHQPQHF.